This T cell receptor beta chain was profiled in a study of early T cells in non-severe SARS-CoV-2 infection. There are 17 residues in the CDR3. V dropped 4 bases and J dropped 0 bases, with 17 bases sitting between them. Germline values: CDR1 SGHVS, CDR2 FQNEAQ. TCRdb re-called the 5' RACE reads through MiXCR, storing one row per CDR3 protein. This table holds tens of thousands of distinct CDR3 sequences, roughly an eighth found once. This clonotype occurred a few times. The rearrangement joins TRBV7-8 to TRBJ2-3; no clear D gene. The clonotype comes from an adult who was a healthcare worker with PCR-confirmed SARS-CoV-2 infection or an uninfected control (not recorded which). The donor label of this sample is uncertain. Sequencing was performed on whole blood, taken at baseline. The CDR3 region is CASSSHGRDWSTDTQYF. The CDR3 DNA is TGTGCCAGCAGCTCCCACGGGCGAGACTGGAGCACAGATACGCAGTATTTT.